The 31 T cell receptor beta chains below were found in one sample sequenced in a study of PD-L1 blockade in urothelial cancer. Profiled with immunoSEQ multiplex PCR; TCRdb holds only in-frame clones, not every one. This sample has under 70,000 clones, with 81% found just once. Time point meaning: pretreatment peripheral blood. The starting material was PBMCs, obtained around atezolizumab (anti-PD-L1) treatment. The receptors shown here come from a man between 70 and 80 years old with urothelial cancer.

This clone has a single count. The gene calls are TRBV29-1 and TRBJ2-7; 9 nucleotides align to TRBD1. Per germline, CDR1 SQVTM and CDR2 ANQGSEA. Trimming cost V 5 bases and J 0 bases; bases outside gene matches: 5. The CDR3 extends over 14 amino acids. The CDR3 DNA reads as TGCAGCGTTAAAGGGACAGGGACCTCCTACGAGCAGTACTTC. Amino acid sequence: CSVKGTGTSYEQYF.

This chain joins TRBV7-2 and TRBJ2-5; the match to TRBD2 covers 7 bases. This CDR3 comprises 15 residues. The germline CDR1 and CDR2 sequences are SGHTA and FQGNSA. Trimming removed 0 bases from V and 4 bases from J; junction bases left unmatched: 5. The CDR3 protein is CASSLAGGSRETQYF. In DNA form, the CDR3 reads TGTGCCAGCAGCTTAGCGGGAGGGTCACGAGAGACCCAGTACTTC.

V and J are TRBV10-3 and TRBJ2-2; the match to TRBD2 covers 7 bases. CDR1 ENHRY and CDR2 SYGVKD come from the germline V gene. The CDR3 length is 14 residues. The V and J ends lost 10 bases and 2 bases, in that order; junction bases with no gene match: 7. As DNA, the CDR3 is TGTGCCACCGCGGGGGAGATAAACACCGGGGAGCTGTTTTTT. It specifies CATAGEINTGELFF.

The chain uses TRBV10-3 and TRBJ1-1, with TRBD1 identical over 8 bases. Germline V gene lookup returns CDR1 ENHRY and CDR2 SYGVKD. Trimming at V came to 10 bases and at J to 4 bases, leaving 23 bases not matched to a gene. The CDR3 covers 18 residues. The CDR3 DNA is TGTGCCACCACTGACTCCCGGGACAGGTCCCTTCTCGTCACTGAAGCTTTCTTT. Its protein product is CATTDSRDRSLLVTEAFF.

This chain connects TRBV7-2 to TRBJ2-1; a possible D gene is TRBD2 (5 bases). This CDR3 has 16 amino acids. The V gene's germline CDR1 is SGHTA and CDR2 FQGNSA. V was clipped by 5 bases and J by 9 bases, with 23 bases between them. Here the CDR3 DNA reads TGTGCCAGCAGCCCCCGGGCCGACGGGGTTTGGGTTGAGCAGTTCTTC. This codes for CASSPRADGVWVEQFF.

The rearrangement uses TRBV30 and TRBJ2-5, with TRBD2 identical over 8 bases. The junction had 8 bases not matched to a gene; V was cut back by 3 bases and J by 5 bases. This CDR3 comprises 14 residues. Per the germline V gene, CDR1 is GTSNPN and CDR2 is SVGIG (reference sequence). The CDR3 DNA is TGTGCCTGGAGCGTCGGGGGGGAAGGCGAGACCCAGTACTTC. This translates into CAWSVGGEGETQYF. Combining the CDR3 with reference TRBV30 and TRBJ2-5 gives the whole variable domain SQTIHQWPATLVQPVGSPLSLECTVEGTSNPNLYWYRQAAGRGLQLLFYSVGIGQISSEVPQNLSASRPQDRQFILSSKKLLLSDSGFYLCAWSVGGEGETQYFGPGTRLLVL.

In this sample, this clone turned up a few times. CDR3 in DNA: TGTGCCAGCAGCGGGACAGGGGGCCTAAACAATTACAATGAGCAGTTCTTC. This sequence encodes CASSGTGGLNNYNEQFF. The chain carries TRBV2 and TRBJ2-1; 12 bases fit TRBD1. In germline, CDR1 is SNHLY, CDR2 FYNNEI. The junction had 10 bases not matched to a gene; V was cut back by 6 bases and J by 4 bases. The CDR3 loop spans 17 amino acids.

The V call is TRBV27, the J call TRBJ1-1; perhaps TRBD1 as D (5 bases). The germline V gene has CDR1 MNHEY and CDR2 SMNVEV (reference sequence). V shed 3 bases and J shed 8 bases, with 10 bases lying between them. This CDR3 is 12 amino acids long. This CDR3 is CASSFFQGEAFF. CDR3 coding DNA: TGTGCCAGCAGTTTTTTCCAGGGCGAAGCTTTCTTT.

This clone was counted only a few times. J is TRBJ2-1 and V is TRBV19; tentatively, D is TRBD2 (6 bases). CDR1 is LNHDA, CDR2 SQIVND, per germline (reference sequence). CDR3 size: 13 residues. V dropped 2 bases and J dropped 8 bases, with 10 bases sitting between them. The CDR3 loop reads CASSITGGDEQFF. The CDR3 DNA is TGTGCCAGTAGTATAACCGGAGGGGATGAGCAGTTCTTC.

The chain links TRBV18 to TRBJ2-5; D gene uncertain. V was clipped by 6 bases and J by 3 bases, with 11 bases between them. The CDR3 is made up of 13 amino acids. Germline values: CDR1 KGHSH, CDR2 LQKENI. This CDR3 is CASSPNAEETQYF. The CDR3 DNA follows: TGTGCCAGCTCCCCAAACGCGGAAGAGACCCAGTACTTC.

This rearrangement joins TRBV6-4 to TRBJ1-2; no definite D call. Trimming stripped 2 bases from V and 3 bases from J, with 7 bases between. In germline, CDR1 is MRHNA, CDR2 SNTAGT. The CDR3 has 13 residues. This CDR3 reads CASSDGQDYGYTF. Here the CDR3 DNA reads TGTGCCAGCAGTGACGGGCAGGACTATGGCTACACCTTC.

There are many counts of this clone. The chain employs TRBV11-2 and TRBJ1-4, with D unresolved. V lost 6 bases and J lost 8, with 13 bases in between. This CDR3 is 13 amino acids long. Germline assignment: CDR1 SGHAT and CDR2 FQNNGV. This chain's CDR3 is CASRRAGAEKLFF. The CDR3 DNA follows: TGTGCCAGCAGGAGGGCAGGCGCCGAAAAACTGTTTTTT. The full variable domain, its missing parts supplied by reference TRBV11-2 and TRBJ1-4, is EAGVAQSPRYKIIEKRQSVAFWCNPISGHATLYWYQQILGQGPKLLIQFQNNGVVDDSQLPKDRFSAERLKGVDSTLKIQPAKLEDSAVYLCASRRAGAEKLFFGSGTQLSVL.

This clone was picked up a small number of times. This rearrangement joins TRBV18 to TRBJ2-3; TRBD2 aligns across 8 bases. CDR1 is KGHSH, CDR2 LQKENI, per germline. J gave up 3 bases and V 3 bases, and 8 bases lay outside the gene matches. The length of the CDR3 is 16 residues. CDR3 nucleotide sequence: TGTGCCAGCTCACCCCGAACGGGAGGGGAGACAGATACGCAGTATTTT. It encodes CASSPRTGGETDTQYF.

V is TRBV6-5 and J is TRBJ2-5; D possibly corresponds to TRBD2 (7 bases). Germline-derived CDR1 and CDR2 are MNHEY and SVGAGI. This CDR3 is 15 amino acids long. Trimming removed 10 bases from V and 5 bases from J, with 23 bases in between. CDR3 nucleotides: TGTGCCACCAGCCCAGTAACAGGGAGGGTTGAGACCCAGTACTTC. This codes for CATSPVTGRVETQYF.

This clone appeared once. V is TRBV4-2 and J is TRBJ1-5; 7 positions match TRBD1. Germline CDR1 LGHNA, CDR2 YNFKEQ. Germline trimming cut 3 bases from V and 4 bases from J; bases unmatched to any gene: 3. CDR3 length: 14 residues. Here the CDR3 DNA reads TGTGCCAGCAGCCAGGGACAGACGAATCAGCCCCAGCATTTT. This sequence encodes CASSQGQTNQPQHF.

The chain combines TRBV5-1 with TRBJ2-7; possible D gene TRBD1, 5 bases. Germline-derived CDR1 and CDR2 are SGHRS and YFSETQ. The CDR3 runs 17 residues. The V end lost 3 bases, the J end lost 0 bases, and 19 bases lay between the germline ends. CDR3 sequence: CASSSGVSAGHSYEQYF. The DNA of the CDR3 is TGCGCCAGCAGCTCTGGGGTTTCGGCAGGACACTCCTACGAGCAGTACTTC.

This clone was found a few times. V usage is TRBV7-9 and J usage is TRBJ2-3, with D unresolved. The germline CDR1 and CDR2 sequences are SEHNR and FQNEAQ (reference sequence). This CDR3 spans 11 amino acids. The CDR3 bases are TGTACTTCGACTGCTAGAGATACGCAGTATTTT. It yields the protein CTSTARDTQYF.

The CDR3 loop is CSVERGSGSINEQFF. The CDR3 DNA sequence: TGCAGCGTTGAAAGAGGTAGCGGGAGTATCAATGAGCAGTTCTTC. The rearrangement joins TRBV29-1 to TRBJ2-1; TRBD2 matches at 9 bases. The CDR3 is made up of 15 amino acids. V lost 2 bases and J lost 6; bases outside the gene matches: 8. Germline V gene sequence: CDR1 SQVTM, CDR2 ANQGSEA.

The chain is built from TRBV6-1 and TRBJ2-7; perhaps TRBD2 as D (6 bases). This CDR3 spans 12 amino acids. Germline V gives CDR1 MNHNS, CDR2 SASEGT. Trimming pared 6 bases from V and 3 bases from J, leaving 9 bases between. DNA of the CDR3: TGTGCCAGCAGACGGGGGAACTACGAGCAGTACTTC. This gives the protein CASRRGNYEQYF.

This clone appeared a single time. The chain couples TRBV4-1 to TRBJ1-4; D gene unclear. This CDR3 spans 14 amino acids. Trimming took 0 bases from V and 5 from J, leaving 7 bases between them. Germline CDR1 reads MGHRA; CDR2 reads YSYEKL. The CDR3 protein is CASSQEGVNEKLFF. DNA for the CDR3: TGCGCCAGCAGCCAAGAAGGAGTGAATGAAAAACTGTTTTTT.

The gene calls are TRBV11-2 and TRBJ2-1; 14 bases match TRBD2. The V gene end was trimmed by 3 bases and the J gene end by 12 bases; junction bases not matched to a gene: 10. Per the germline V gene, CDR1 is SGHAT and CDR2 is FQNNGV. The CDR3 sequence is 16 residues long. The DNA for the CDR3 is TGTGCCAGCAGCTTCAAGACTAGCGGGAGGGCCTCCCGGCAGTTCTTC. It specifies CASSFKTSGRASRQFF. The variable domain in full, with the rest retrieved from reference TRBV11-2 and TRBJ2-1, is EAGVAQSPRYKIIEKRQSVAFWCNPISGHATLYWYQQILGQGPKLLIQFQNNGVVDDSQLPKDRFSAERLKGVDSTLKIQPAKLEDSAVYLCASSFKTSGRASRQFFGPGTRLTVL.

The CDR3 region is CASSLETGQGANEQFF. The CDR3, as DNA: TGCGCCAGCAGCTTGGAAACGGGACAGGGCGCCAATGAGCAGTTCTTC. The V and J genes are TRBV5-1 and TRBJ2-1; TRBD1 aligns across 9 bases. CDR3 length: 16 amino acids. The ends lost 0 bases at V and 6 bases at J; junction bases unmatched: 7. Germline V gene data show CDR1 as SGHRS and CDR2 as YFSETQ.

This clone was found once. The V gene is TRBV4-3, the J gene TRBJ2-1, with D possibly TRBD2 on 6 matching bases. Germline-derived CDR1 and CDR2 are LGHNA and YSLEER. The ends were cut back, 3 bases at V and 4 bases at J, with 19 bases in the middle. The CDR3 length is 17 residues. CDR3 DNA: TGCGCCAGCAGCCATAATTTAGCGGAATTTCCTTACAATGAGCAGTTCTTC. Residues: CASSHNLAEFPYNEQFF.

This CDR3 reads CASRVGTGGADEQFF. The DNA for the CDR3 is TGTGCCAGCAGGGTCGGGACAGGGGGCGCGGATGAGCAGTTCTTC. This rearrangement joins TRBV2 to TRBJ2-1, with 12 positions matching TRBD1. The J segment lost 8 bases and the V segment lost 6 bases, leaving 8 bases of the junction unmatched. The CDR3 consists of 15 residues. CDR1 and CDR2 from the germline V gene are SNHLY and FYNNEI.

This clone was recorded a few times. DNA of the CDR3: TGCGCCAGCAGCTTGGCTGGGGGGAAAAACATTCAGTACTTC. Translating it yields CASSLAGGKNIQYF. This chain uses TRBV5-1 with TRBJ2-4, with D perhaps matching TRBD2 (6 bases). The CDR3 is 14 residues long. CDR1 and CDR2 from the germline V gene are SGHRS and YFSETQ. The V and J ends lost 0 bases and 4 bases respectively, with 8 bases between them.

V is TRBV19 and J is TRBJ2-4; 10 bases map to TRBD1. The CDR3 loop spans 15 amino acids. Germline CDR1 LNHDA, CDR2 SQIVND (reference sequence). V shed 6 bases and J 3 bases; nucleotides not matched to a gene: 5. CDR3 protein: CASSLGDRGKNIQYF. The CDR3 DNA sequence: TGTGCCAGTAGCCTCGGGGACAGGGGCAAAAACATTCAGTACTTC.

This clone came up once. The V call is TRBV5-1, the J call TRBJ1-4; 9 bases agree with TRBD1. The V segment lost 0 bases and the J segment 8 bases; nucleotides outside the gene matches: 2. Germline V CDR1 and CDR2: SGHRS, YFSETQ. The CDR3 length is 14 residues. This chain's CDR3 is CASSLGDRDEKLFF. CDR3 nucleotides: TGCGCCAGCAGCTTGGGGGACAGGGACGAAAAACTGTTTTTT.

This clone was seen a few times. The genes are TRBV4-3 and TRBJ1-2; the D gene is possibly TRBD1 (6 bases). The CDR3 sequence is 13 residues long. The germline gives CDR1 LGHNA, CDR2 YSLEER. The V and J ends lost 0 bases and 5 bases respectively, with 7 bases between them. The CDR3 nucleotides are TGCGCCAGCAGCCAAGACAGGGGATATGGCTACACCTTC. Translation: CASSQDRGYGYTF.

The chain combines TRBV28 with TRBJ2-5; no definite D call. The CDR3 covers 14 residues. The V gene's germline CDR1 is MDHEN and CDR2 SYDVKM. The V end lost 5 bases, the J end lost 5 bases, and 15 bases lay between the germline ends. The CDR3 bases are TGTGCCAGCAGTCTCGGCAGGTCGGCGGAGACCCAGTACTTC. Translating gives CASSLGRSAETQYF.

The chain couples TRBV28 to TRBJ1-1; 8 bases align to TRBD1. The germline V gene encodes CDR1 MDHEN and CDR2 SYDVKM. The CDR3 is 14 residues long. Trimming removed 4 bases from V and 4 bases from J; junction bases left unmatched: 5. The CDR3 loop reads CASSYITGGTEAFF. The CDR3 DNA sequence: TGTGCCAGCAGTTATATTACAGGGGGCACTGAAGCTTTCTTT.

V and J are TRBV5-5 and TRBJ1-1; D not certain. Germline-derived CDR1 and CDR2 are SGHKS and YYEKEE (reference sequence). V was cut by 6 bases and J by 1 base, with 19 bases left in between. The CDR3 is 16 residues long. The CDR3 reads CASTPYPNRQNTEAFF. The DNA of the CDR3 is TGTGCCAGCACTCCGTACCCTAATAGACAGAACACTGAAGCTTTCTTT.